The 30 T cell receptor beta chains below all came from one sample that was sequenced in a study of Ad26.COV2.S vaccination and SARS-CoV-2 variants. The method was immunoSEQ multiplex PCR; TCRdb's version includes in-frame clones alone and lacks a portion of them. Among about 400,000 clones listed, around four fifths were seen once. Treatment reported: about 20 received Ad26.COV2.S at low or high dose, single or two shots; 5 received placebo; per-sample allocation not given. The samples date from day 63 after the first vaccine or placebo injection. The input for sequencing was peripheral blood, taken in a trial of Ad26.COV2.S vaccine versus placebo. Every receptor here comes from a person aged 18 to 65 who received the Ad26.COV2.S COVID-19 vaccine or a placebo.

This clone was seen only once. This chain connects TRBV19 to TRBJ2-7; D uncertain. This CDR3 is built from 15 residues. V was trimmed by 3 bases and J by 1 base, leaving 13 bases between them. Germline V gene data show CDR1 as LNHDA and CDR2 as SQIVND (reference sequence). The CDR3 sequence is CASSIGRMFSYEQYF. The CDR3 region has the DNA TGTGCCAGTAGTATCGGTCGGATGTTTTCCTACGAGCAGTACTTC.

The genes are TRBV28 and TRBJ1-1; D is ambiguous. The V end lost 2 bases, the J end lost 2 bases, and 6 bases lay between the germline ends. The CDR3 has 13 amino acids. Germline CDR1 reads MDHEN; CDR2 reads SYDVKM. CDR3 region: CASSLGYNTEAFF. Here the CDR3 DNA reads TGTGCCAGCAGTTTAGGCTACAACACTGAAGCTTTCTTT.

This chain links TRBV18 with TRBJ2-5, with D possibly matching TRBD1 (5 bases). The CDR3 is 13 amino acids. Trimming removed 0 bases from V and 9 bases from J, with 11 bases in between. Germline CDR1 KGHSH, CDR2 LQKENI. The CDR3 DNA sequence: TGTGCCAGCTCACCACCCAGCAGGGAAGCCCAGTACTTC. This gives the protein CASSPPSREAQYF. The full variable domain, rest sourced from reference TRBV18 and TRBJ2-5, is NAGVMQNPRHLVRRRGQEARLRCSPMKGHSHVYWYRQLPEEGLKFMVYLQKENIIDESGMPKERFSAEFPKEGPSILRIQQVVRGDSAAYFCASSPPSREAQYFGPGTRLLVL.

The gene calls are TRBV7-2 and TRBJ1-4; 7 bases agree with TRBD1. Germline V gene lookup returns CDR1 SGHTA and CDR2 FQGNSA. Germline trimming cut 5 bases from V and 7 bases from J; bases unmatched to any gene: 7. This CDR3 has 14 amino acids. DNA for the CDR3: TGTGCCAGCAGCCGGGGACAGTCCCTTGAAAAACTGTTTTTT. This gives the protein CASSRGQSLEKLFF. The complete variable domain, with remaining parts taken from reference TRBV7-2 and TRBJ1-4, reads GAGVSQSPSNKVTEKGKDVELRCDPISGHTALYWYRQSLGQGLEFLIYFQGNSAPDKSGLPSDRFSAERTGGSVSTLTIQRTQQEDSAVYLCASSRGQSLEKLFFGSGTQLSVL.

The chain couples TRBV6-5 to TRBJ1-2, with D perhaps TRBD1 (5 bases). The CDR3 runs to 13 residues. V was shortened by 0 bases and J by 8 bases, with 10 bases between the two germline ends. The germline CDR1 and CDR2 sequences are MNHEY and SVGAGI. CDR3 bases: TGTGCCAGCAGTTACTCGAGCAGGGAAGGCTACACCTTC. Its translation: CASSYSSREGYTF.

The chain employs TRBV7-3 and TRBJ2-3, with 10 bases lining up with TRBD2. Germline lookup yields CDR1 SGHTA and CDR2 FQGTGA. V trimming: 4 bases; J trimming: 5 bases; junction bases outside the gene matches: 6. The length of the CDR3 is 15 residues. CDR3 loop: CASSSAGGRGDTQYF. The CDR3 DNA reads TGTGCCAGCAGCTCAGCGGGGGGGCGTGGAGATACGCAGTATTTT. Full variable domain (missing parts from reference TRBV7-3 and TRBJ2-3): GAGVSQTPSNKVTEKGKYVELRCDPISGHTALYWYRQSLGQGPEFLIYFQGTGAADDSGLPNDRFFAVRPEGSVSTLKIQRTERGDSAVYLCASSSAGGRGDTQYFGPGTRLTVL.

The rearrangement joins TRBV3-1 (or the pseudogene TRBV3-2) to TRBJ2-7; D is unclear. Germline loops: CDR1 LGHDT, CDR2 YNNKEL (reference sequence). The CDR3 is 11 residues long. The germline V and J ends were trimmed by 2 bases and 3 bases, with 2 bases remaining between them. The DNA for the CDR3 is TGTGCCAGCAGCCAATTCTACGAGCAGTACTTC. Translating gives CASSQFYEQYF.

A note on this clone: This specimen includes other DNA sequences encoding the same CDR3. The chain joins TRBV9 to TRBJ2-5; 9 nucleotides agree with TRBD1. The CDR3 is made up of 13 amino acids. In germline, CDR1 is SGDLS, CDR2 YYNGEE. With 2 bases clipped from V and 7 bases from J, the junction kept 3 bases outside the gene matches. This CDR3 reads CASSVRQGGTQYF. DNA for the CDR3: TGTGCCAGCAGCGTTCGACAGGGGGGGACCCAGTACTTC.

This clone was picked up a small number of times. Different DNA sequences within this sample yield the same CDR3. The V and J genes are TRBV24-1 and TRBJ2-3, with D possibly being TRBD2 (5 bases). V gave up 5 bases and J gave up 3 bases, with 8 bases separating them. Germline V gives CDR1 KGHDR, CDR2 SFDVKD. The CDR3 consists of 13 residues. CDR3 amino acids: CATSVGGTDTQYF. The CDR3 nucleotides read TGTGCCACCAGTGTAGGCGGGACAGATACGCAGTATTTT.

The rearrangement links TRBV11-2 to TRBJ2-2; D unresolved. V was cut by 3 bases and J by 0 bases, with 8 bases left in between. The CDR3 consists of 15 residues. Germline lookup yields CDR1 SGHAT and CDR2 FQNNGV. The CDR3 DNA is TGTGCCAGCAGCTTCGGGCAGACGAACACCGGGGAGCTGTTTTTT. Its protein is CASSFGQTNTGELFF.

The chain couples TRBV11-3 to TRBJ1-4, with TRBD1 identical over 10 bases. This CDR3 comprises 16 residues. Losses at the gene ends were 4 bases for V and 7 bases for J; bases not matched to a gene: 9. CDR1 is SGHNT, CDR2 YENEEA, per germline. Written as DNA, the CDR3 is TGTGCCAGCAGCTCCATCCGGGACAGGGGCTTTGAAAAACTGTTTTTT. It translates to CASSSIRDRGFEKLFF.

V gene TRBV29-1 combines with J gene TRBJ2-1, with D maybe TRBD1 (6 bases). The CDR3 length is 13 residues. The germline V and J ends were trimmed by 5 bases and 3 bases, with 11 bases remaining between them. Germline values: CDR1 SQVTM, CDR2 ANQGSEA. CDR3 DNA: TGCAGCGTTTCGGGACATCTCTACAATGAGCAGTTCTTC. This sequence encodes CSVSGHLYNEQFF.

The chain carries TRBV10-3 and TRBJ2-2; D ambiguous. There are 14 residues in the CDR3. Trimming cost V 4 bases and J 2 bases, with 8 bases left between them. Per the germline V gene, CDR1 is ENHRY and CDR2 is SYGVKD. The CDR3 loop reads CAISGRINTGELFF. CDR3 bases: TGTGCCATCAGTGGTCGGATTAACACCGGGGAGCTGTTTTTT.

The V gene is TRBV5-1, the J gene TRBJ2-1, with a possible D match to TRBD2 (6 bases). The germline V and J ends were trimmed by 4 bases and 2 bases, with 16 bases remaining between them. Germline V gene lookup returns CDR1 SGHRS and CDR2 YFSETQ. This CDR3 is built from 16 residues. The CDR3 DNA is TGCGCCAGCAGCCTCCCGCCGGGACTGCCCTACAATGAGCAGTTCTTC. It codes for CASSLPPGLPYNEQFF.

The chain recombines TRBV30 with TRBJ1-5; no reliable D call. This CDR3 has 15 amino acids. V lost 0 bases and J lost 0, with 9 bases in between. Looked up from germline, CDR1 is GTSNPN and CDR2 is SVGIG (reference sequence). The DNA for the CDR3 is TGTGCCTGGAGTGTAGGGTTCAATAGCAATCAGCCCCAGCATTTT. Its protein product is CAWSVGFNSNQPQHF.

In its sample, this clone was seen a few times. V usage is TRBV18 and J usage is TRBJ2-7; 9 bases line up with TRBD1. Germline CDR1 and CDR2: KGHSH and LQKENI. The CDR3 has 15 amino acids. V was pared by 3 bases and J by 0 bases, with 3 bases of the junction left unmatched. CDR3 protein: CASSPSGQGSYEQYF. CDR3 sequence (DNA): TGTGCCAGCTCACCCTCGGGACAGGGCTCCTACGAGCAGTACTTC.

The gene calls are TRBV11-2 and TRBJ2-7; 8 bases align to TRBD2. Germline V gives CDR1 SGHAT, CDR2 FQNNGV. V was clipped by 4 bases and J by 3 bases; unmatched bases: 17. The CDR3 is 18 amino acids. The CDR3 reads CASSSVEGETSAYYEQYF. In DNA, the CDR3 is TGTGCCAGCAGCTCGGTGGAGGGGGAGACTAGCGCGTACTACGAGCAGTACTTC. The variable domain in full, completed from reference TRBV11-2 and TRBJ2-7, reads EAGVAQSPRYKIIEKRQSVAFWCNPISGHATLYWYQQILGQGPKLLIQFQNNGVVDDSQLPKDRFSAERLKGVDSTLKIQPAKLEDSAVYLCASSSVEGETSAYYEQYFGPGTRLTVT.

The chain joins TRBV18 to TRBJ1-5, with TRBD1 matching over 9 bases. Trimming removed 3 bases from V and 6 bases from J; junction bases left unmatched: 6. The CDR3 has 15 residues. CDR1 and CDR2 from the germline V gene are KGHSH and LQKENI. CDR3 protein: CASSPGQGIGQPQHF. The CDR3 DNA reads TGTGCCAGCTCACCCGGACAGGGGATAGGTCAGCCCCAGCATTTT.

This clone was counted between two and nine times. The rearrangement links TRBV2 to TRBJ1-5, with TRBD1 matching 10 bases. The CDR3 extends over 13 amino acids. V shed 1 base and J 10 bases; nucleotides not matched to a gene: 1. Germline V lookup: CDR1 SNHLY, CDR2 FYNNEI. The CDR3 here is CASSEGQGAPQHF. The CDR3 bases are TGTGCCAGCAGTGAAGGACAGGGGGCACCCCAGCATTTT.

This chain links TRBV27 with TRBJ1-5; D remains ambiguous. This CDR3 is 14 amino acids long. Trimming pared 3 bases from V and 0 bases from J, leaving 6 bases between. CDR1 and CDR2 (germline): MNHEY, SMNVEV (reference sequence). The CDR3 sequence: CASSFRDSNQPQHF. DNA for the CDR3: TGTGCCAGCAGTTTTCGAGATAGCAATCAGCCCCAGCATTTT.

In DNA, the CDR3 is TGTGCCAGCAGCCGCCGTGGGACACCTCAGGCTAATGAAAAACTGTTTTTT. The encoded protein is CASSRRGTPQANEKLFF. This chain connects TRBV7-2 to TRBJ1-4, with TRBD1 as a possible D gene (6 bases). The CDR3 spans 17 residues. The germline V gene encodes CDR1 SGHTA and CDR2 FQGNSA. The ends were cut back, 5 bases at V and 3 bases at J, with 19 bases in the middle.

This sequence joins TRBV7-9 and TRBJ2-1, with D hard to call. V shed 5 bases and J shed 7 bases, with 15 bases lying between them. This CDR3 has 14 residues. The germline gives CDR1 SEHNR, CDR2 FQNEAQ (reference sequence). DNA for the CDR3: TGTGCCAGCAGCCCCCCGGGTCCTGGGAATGAGCAGTTCTTC. This gives the protein CASSPPGPGNEQFF.

The chain joins TRBV5-4 to TRBJ2-5, with 9 bases aligning to TRBD1. The CDR3 is made up of 15 amino acids. Per the germline V gene, CDR1 is SGHNT and CDR2 is YYREEE (reference sequence). V dropped 3 bases and J dropped 2; count of bases not matched to a gene: 5. The chain's CDR3 is CASSSPTGGQETQYF. In DNA form, the CDR3 reads TGTGCCAGCAGCTCACCGACAGGGGGACAAGAGACCCAGTACTTC.

This chain joins TRBV7-2 and TRBJ2-7; D is unclear. The CDR3 consists of 12 residues. Trimming removed 4 bases from V and 7 bases from J, with 11 bases in between. Looked up from germline, CDR1 is SGHTA and CDR2 is FQGNSA. CDR3 coding DNA: TGTGCCAGCAGCTCAAGTTTTCGAGAGCAGTACTTC. It is translated as CASSSSFREQYF. The whole variable domain, filled in from reference TRBV7-2 and TRBJ2-7, reads GAGVSQSPSNKVTEKGKDVELRCDPISGHTALYWYRQSLGQGLEFLIYFQGNSAPDKSGLPSDRFSAERTGGSVSTLTIQRTQQEDSAVYLCASSSSFREQYFGPGTRLTVT.

This clone was observed a few times. This chain links TRBV29-1 with TRBJ2-7; D gene uncertain. Deletions cut 1 base from V and 2 bases from J, with 9 bases between. The CDR3 consists of 13 residues. The germline gives CDR1 SQVTM, CDR2 ANQGSEA. The DNA of the CDR3 is TGCAGCGTTGAAGGGGCAGCTACCTACGAGCAGTACTTC. Residues: CSVEGAATYEQYF.

The chain carries TRBV7-3 and TRBJ2-7; 10 nucleotides agree with TRBD2. Germline values: CDR1 SGHTA, CDR2 FQGTGA. The CDR3 consists of 16 residues. Germline trimming cut 0 bases from V and 1 base from J; bases unmatched to any gene: 3. CDR3 sequence: CASSLTRAGGSYEQYF. Here the CDR3 DNA reads TGTGCCAGCAGCTTAACAAGAGCGGGAGGGTCCTACGAGCAGTACTTC.

This chain links TRBV19 with TRBJ1-1, with D perhaps matching TRBD1 (5 bases). Trimming pared 7 bases from V and 6 bases from J, leaving 15 bases between. Germline CDR1 reads LNHDA; CDR2 reads SQIVND (reference sequence). The CDR3 covers 13 residues. The CDR3 DNA sequence: TGTGCCAGTAAGGACTCGGGGGTGGCTGAAGCTTTCTTT. Its translation is CASKDSGVAEAFF. The full variable domain, rest sourced from reference TRBV19 and TRBJ1-1, is DGGITQSPKYLFRKEGQNVTLSCEQNLNHDAMYWYRQDPGQGLRLIYYSQIVNDFQKGDIAEGYSVSREKKESFPLTVTSAQKNPTAFYLCASKDSGVAEAFFGQGTRLTVV.

This chain joins TRBV5-1 and TRBJ2-7, with 7 positions matching TRBD2. Per the germline V gene, CDR1 is SGHRS and CDR2 is YFSETQ. V shed 0 bases and J 6 bases; nucleotides not matched to a gene: 15. There are 17 residues in the CDR3. The CDR3 loop reads CASSLGGATSVRFEQYF. The CDR3 DNA is TGCGCCAGCAGCTTGGGAGGGGCTACTAGCGTCAGATTCGAGCAGTACTTC. Combining the CDR3 with reference TRBV5-1 and TRBJ2-7 gives the whole variable domain KAGVTQTPRYLIKTRGQQVTLSCSPISGHRSVSWYQQTPGQGLQFLFEYFSETQRNKGNFPGRFSGRQFSNSRSEMNVSTLELGDSALYLCASSLGGATSVRFEQYFGPGTRLTVT.

The chain combines TRBV3-1 (or the pseudogene TRBV3-2) with TRBJ2-1; 12 bases fit TRBD1. The junction had 3 bases not matched to a gene; V was cut back by 1 base and J by 5 bases. CDR1 is LGHDT, CDR2 YNNKEL, per germline (reference sequence). CDR3 length: 16 amino acids. CDR3 protein: CASSQVGQGANNEQFF. CDR3 DNA: TGTGCCAGCAGCCAAGTGGGACAGGGGGCTAACAATGAGCAGTTCTTC.

The chain uses TRBV5-5 and TRBJ1-1; D might be TRBD1 (5 bases). V was clipped by 6 bases and J by 3 bases, with 15 bases between them. The CDR3 consists of 14 residues. In germline, CDR1 is SGHKS, CDR2 YYEKEE (reference sequence). The CDR3, as DNA: TGTGCCAGCACAGGTCATTGGGGGGACACTGAAGCTTTCTTT. Its protein is CASTGHWGDTEAFF.